These 14 T cell receptor beta chains came from one sample sequenced in a study of blood T cell repertoires in COVID-19. Sequencing used immunoSEQ multiplex PCR; TCRdb keeps in-frame clones, though not all of them. The sample records 150,000 to 200,000 clones, under 90% being singletons. Sample: peripheral blood. Receptors were obtained from a woman of 80 years or more with acute or convalescent COVID-19.

The chain uses TRBV11-3 and TRBJ1-1, with unresolved D. The CDR3 is 13 residues long. CDR1 and CDR2 (germline): SGHNT, YENEEA. V lost 3 bases to trimming and J lost 3 bases, with 8 bases between them. In nucleotides, the CDR3 is TGTGCCAGCAGCTTCTCCCGGGACACTGAAGCTTTCTTT. Protein: CASSFSRDTEAFF.

This clone turned up a few times. The V gene is TRBV29-1, the J gene TRBJ2-1; 9 nucleotides agree with TRBD2. The germline V gene has CDR1 SQVTM and CDR2 ANQGSEA. There are 13 residues in the CDR3. V gave up 5 bases and J gave up 6 bases; unmatched junction bases: 5. CDR3 in DNA: TGCAGCGTTCCTAGCGGGGCTGGCAATGAGCAGTTCTTC. Translation: CSVPSGAGNEQFF.

The chain recombines TRBV3-1 (or the pseudogene TRBV3-2) with TRBJ1-2; D is possibly TRBD1 (5 bases). Germline lookup yields CDR1 LGHDT and CDR2 YNNKEL (reference sequence). The length of the CDR3 is 15 residues. Trimming pared 3 bases from V and 2 bases from J, leaving 13 bases between. The CDR3 loop reads CASSQTGETNYGYTF. CDR3 bases: TGTGCCAGCAGCCAGACGGGGGAGACGAACTATGGCTACACCTTC.

Here the CDR3 reads CASSTVAGGGTGELFF. As DNA, the CDR3 is TGTGCCAGTAGCACCGTAGCGGGAGGAGGAACCGGGGAGCTGTTTTTT. The chain employs TRBV19 and TRBJ2-2; TRBD2 matches at 10 bases. Trimming at V came to 6 bases and at J to 5 bases, leaving 9 bases not matched to a gene. Per the germline V gene, CDR1 is LNHDA and CDR2 is SQIVND (reference sequence). The CDR3 is 16 amino acids.

The rearrangement uses TRBV18 and TRBJ1-1, with D hard to call. This CDR3 spans 16 amino acids. V was clipped by 2 bases and J by 1 base, with 14 bases between them. Looked up from germline, CDR1 is KGHSH and CDR2 is LQKENI. This CDR3 reads CASSPGRAPSNTEAFF. In DNA form, the CDR3 reads TGTGCCAGCTCACCAGGGAGGGCCCCTTCGAACACTGAAGCTTTCTTT.

CDR3 amino acids: CASSTTSGGSSYEQYF. CDR3 nucleotides: TGTGCCAGCAGCACGACGTCGGGGGGAAGCTCCTACGAGCAGTACTTC. The chain carries TRBV11-2 and TRBJ2-7, with 7 positions matching TRBD2. V shed 5 bases, J shed 0 bases, and the junction held 10 bases outside the gene matches. CDR3 length: 16 amino acids. Germline V CDR1 and CDR2: SGHAT, FQNNGV.

The chain joins TRBV3-1 (or the pseudogene TRBV3-2) to TRBJ2-5, with D possibly TRBD1 on 6 matching bases. V was pared by 3 bases and J by 0 bases, with 8 bases between. This CDR3 contains 14 residues. Germline V lookup: CDR1 LGHDT, CDR2 YNNKEL (reference sequence). The CDR3, as DNA: TGTGCCAGCAGCCAGGGGGCCCACCAAGAGACCCAGTACTTC. It specifies CASSQGAHQETQYF.

The V and J genes are TRBV9 and TRBJ1-5; D unclear. Trimming pared 0 bases from V and 6 bases from J, leaving 7 bases between. The CDR3 length is 13 residues. Germline assignment: CDR1 SGDLS and CDR2 YYNGEE. The CDR3 region has the DNA TGTGCCAGCAGCGTAGACAGTCGTCAGCCCCAGCATTTT. This translates into CASSVDSRQPQHF.

The chain is built from TRBV11-2 and TRBJ2-2, with 10 bases fitting TRBD1. The CDR3 runs to 14 residues. In germline, CDR1 is SGHAT, CDR2 FQNNGV. The trim removed 5 bases at V and 4 bases at J, leaving 1 base unmatched. In DNA, the CDR3 is TGTGCCAGCAGCCGGGACAGGGGCACCGGGGAGCTGTTTTTT. Amino acid sequence: CASSRDRGTGELFF. The whole variable domain, filled in from reference TRBV11-2 and TRBJ2-2, reads EAGVAQSPRYKIIEKRQSVAFWCNPISGHATLYWYQQILGQGPKLLIQFQNNGVVDDSQLPKDRFSAERLKGVDSTLKIQPAKLEDSAVYLCASSRDRGTGELFFGEGSRLTVL.

The chain employs TRBV27 and TRBJ2-6; D might be TRBD1 (5 bases). Germline values: CDR1 MNHEY, CDR2 SMNVEV (reference sequence). V lost 5 bases, J lost 4 bases, and 12 bases lay in between. CDR3 length equals 15 residues. The DNA of the CDR3 is TGTGCCAGCAGTAACCAGGGAAGGGGGGCCAACGTCCTGACTTTC. Its protein is CASSNQGRGANVLTF.

J is TRBJ2-7 and V is TRBV18; possibly TRBD1 for D (8 bases). The germline V and J ends were trimmed by 6 bases and 2 bases, with 23 bases remaining between them. The CDR3 runs to 17 residues. The germline gives CDR1 KGHSH, CDR2 LQKENI. The CDR3 is CASSPDYRGGYTYEQYF. CDR3 in DNA: TGTGCCAGCTCTCCGGATTACAGGGGGGGATACACCTACGAGCAGTACTTC. The full variable domain, its missing parts supplied by reference TRBV18 and TRBJ2-7, is NAGVMQNPRHLVRRRGQEARLRCSPMKGHSHVYWYRQLPEEGLKFMVYLQKENIIDESGMPKERFSAEFPKEGPSILRIQQVVRGDSAAYFCASSPDYRGGYTYEQYFGPGTRLTVT.

The rearrangement uses TRBV5-4 and TRBJ2-7; the D is unclear. This CDR3 comprises 13 residues. The V end lost 0 bases, the J end lost 3 bases, and 7 bases lay between the germline ends. Germline lookup yields CDR1 SGHNT and CDR2 YYREEE (reference sequence). CDR3 protein: CASSLGQNYEQYF. CDR3 in DNA: TGTGCCAGCAGCTTGGGGCAGAACTACGAGCAGTACTTC.

This clone was observed once. J is TRBJ2-3 and V is TRBV5-6; 7 bases align to TRBD1. Trimming cost V 2 bases and J 0 bases; bases outside gene matches: 3. The CDR3 runs to 15 residues. The germline CDR1 and CDR2 sequences are SGHDT and YYEEEE. The CDR3 bases are TGTGCCAGCAGCTTCAGGGGGATCAGCACAGATACGCAGTATTTT. Its translation is CASSFRGISTDTQYF.

The rearrangement joins TRBV7-9 to TRBJ2-7, with no clear D. This CDR3 has 15 amino acids. The ends were cut back, 4 bases at V and 2 bases at J, with 15 bases in the middle. Germline CDR1 reads SEHNR; CDR2 reads FQNEAQ (reference sequence). The CDR3 DNA is TGTGCCAGCAGCTCCCGCGACACGGTAGCCTACGAGCAGTACTTC. Amino acid sequence: CASSSRDTVAYEQYF. The variable domain in full, completed from reference TRBV7-9 and TRBJ2-7, reads DTGVSQNPRHKITKRGQNVTFRCDPISEHNRLYWYRQTLGQGPEFLTYFQNEAQLEKSRLLSDRFSAERPKGSFSTLEIQRTEQGDSAMYLCASSSRDTVAYEQYFGPGTRLTVT.